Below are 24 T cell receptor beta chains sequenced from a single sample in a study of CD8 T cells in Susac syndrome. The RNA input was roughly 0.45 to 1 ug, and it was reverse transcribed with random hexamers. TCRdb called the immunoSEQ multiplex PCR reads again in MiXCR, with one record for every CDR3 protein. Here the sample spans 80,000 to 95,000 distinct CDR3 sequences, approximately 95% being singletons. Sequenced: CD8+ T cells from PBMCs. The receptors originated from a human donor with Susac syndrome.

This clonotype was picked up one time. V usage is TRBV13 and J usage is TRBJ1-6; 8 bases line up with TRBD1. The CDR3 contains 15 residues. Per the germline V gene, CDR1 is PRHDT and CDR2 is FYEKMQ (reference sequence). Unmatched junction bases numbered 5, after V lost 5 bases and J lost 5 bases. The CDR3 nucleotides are TGTGCCAGCAGCGCGGGGACAGGAAATAATTCACCCCTCCACTTT. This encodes CASSAGTGNNSPLHF. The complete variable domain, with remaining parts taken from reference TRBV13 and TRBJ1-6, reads AAGVIQSPRHLIKEKRETATLKCYPIPRHDTVYWYQQGPGQDPQFLISFYEKMQSDKGSIPDRFSAQQFSDYHSELNMSSLELGDSALYFCASSAGTGNNSPLHFGNGTRLTVT.

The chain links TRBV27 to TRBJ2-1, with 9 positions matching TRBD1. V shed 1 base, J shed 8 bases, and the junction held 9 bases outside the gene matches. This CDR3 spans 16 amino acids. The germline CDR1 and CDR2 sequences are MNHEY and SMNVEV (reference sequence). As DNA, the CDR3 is TGTGCCAGCAGTTTATTCCCGGGACAGGGCGGGGATGAGCAGTTCTTC. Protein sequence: CASSLFPGQGGDEQFF.

The CDR3 protein is CASSYSTDTQYF. As DNA, the CDR3 is TGTGCCAGCAGCTATAGCACAGATACGCAGTATTTT. The V gene is TRBV7-9, the J gene TRBJ2-3; D not resolved. The CDR3 is 12 residues long. V gave up 4 bases and J gave up 0 bases, with 2 bases separating them. Germline loops: CDR1 SEHNR, CDR2 FQNEAQ (reference sequence). Using reference TRBV7-9 and TRBJ2-3 for the parts outside the CDR3, the full variable domain is DTGVSQNPRHKITKRGQNVTFRCDPISEHNRLYWYRQTLGQGPEFLTYFQNEAQLEKSRLLSDRFSAERPKGSFSTLEIQRTEQGDSAMYLCASSYSTDTQYFGPGTRLTVL.

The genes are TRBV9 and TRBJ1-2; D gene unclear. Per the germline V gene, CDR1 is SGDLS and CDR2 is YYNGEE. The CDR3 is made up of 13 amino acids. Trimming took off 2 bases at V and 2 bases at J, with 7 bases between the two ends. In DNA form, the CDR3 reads TGTGCCAGCAGCGTGGCCCCCAACTATGGCTACACCTTC. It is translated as CASSVAPNYGYTF. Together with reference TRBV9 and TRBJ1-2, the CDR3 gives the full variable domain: DSGVTQTPKHLITATGQRVTLRCSPRSGDLSVYWYQQSLDQGLQFLIQYYNGEERAKGNILERFSAQQFPDLHSELNLSSLELGDSALYFCASSVAPNYGYTFGSGTRLTVV.

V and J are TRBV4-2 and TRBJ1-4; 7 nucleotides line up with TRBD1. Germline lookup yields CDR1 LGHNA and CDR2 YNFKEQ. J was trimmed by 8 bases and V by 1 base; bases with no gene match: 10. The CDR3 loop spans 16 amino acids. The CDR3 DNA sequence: TGTGCCAGCAGCCAAGTCCTGAGCGACAGGGAAGAAAAACTGTTTTTT. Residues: CASSQVLSDREEKLFF.

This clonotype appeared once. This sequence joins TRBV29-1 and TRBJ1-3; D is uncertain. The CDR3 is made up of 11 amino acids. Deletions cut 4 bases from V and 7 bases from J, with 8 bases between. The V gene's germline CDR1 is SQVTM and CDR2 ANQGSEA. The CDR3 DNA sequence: TGCAGCGTTGTAGGTTGGAACACCATATATTTT. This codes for CSVVGWNTIYF.

CDR3: CASAMNTGELFF. CDR3 coding DNA: TGTGCCAGCGCGATGAACACCGGGGAGCTGTTTTTT. The rearrangement joins TRBV13 to TRBJ2-2; D remains unclear. This CDR3 is built from 12 residues. The germline V gene has CDR1 PRHDT and CDR2 FYEKMQ (reference sequence). V was shortened by 8 bases and J by 1 base, with 5 bases between the two germline ends.

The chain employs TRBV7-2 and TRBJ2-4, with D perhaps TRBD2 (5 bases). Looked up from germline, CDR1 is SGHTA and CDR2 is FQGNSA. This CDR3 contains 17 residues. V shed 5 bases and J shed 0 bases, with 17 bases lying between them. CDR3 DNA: TGTGCCAGCAGCCTCCCCGGAGGCCTCCTAGCCAAAAACATTCAGTACTTC. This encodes CASSLPGGLLAKNIQYF.

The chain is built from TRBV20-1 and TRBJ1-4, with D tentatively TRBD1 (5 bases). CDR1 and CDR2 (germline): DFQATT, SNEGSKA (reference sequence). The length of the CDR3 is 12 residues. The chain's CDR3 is CRPQGIYEKLFF. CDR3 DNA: TGCAGGCCCCAGGGCATCTATGAAAAACTGTTTTTT.

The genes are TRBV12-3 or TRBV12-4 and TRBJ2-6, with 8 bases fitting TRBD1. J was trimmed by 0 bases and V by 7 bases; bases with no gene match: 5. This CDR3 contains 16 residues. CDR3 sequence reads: CASMWTGYSGANVLTF. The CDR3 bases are TGTGCCAGCATGTGGACAGGGTACTCTGGGGCCAACGTCCTGACTTTC.

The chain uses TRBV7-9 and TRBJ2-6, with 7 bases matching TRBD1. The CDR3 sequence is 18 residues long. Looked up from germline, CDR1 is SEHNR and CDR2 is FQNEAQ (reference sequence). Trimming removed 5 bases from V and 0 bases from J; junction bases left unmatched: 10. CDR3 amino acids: CASSQKWDSASGANVLTF. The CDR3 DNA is TGTGCCAGCAGCCAAAAATGGGACAGCGCCTCTGGGGCCAACGTCCTGACTTTC.

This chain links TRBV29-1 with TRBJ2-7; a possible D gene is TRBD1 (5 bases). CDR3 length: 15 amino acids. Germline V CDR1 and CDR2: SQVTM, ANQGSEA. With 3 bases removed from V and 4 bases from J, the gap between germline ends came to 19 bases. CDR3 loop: CSVDVLTAGLYEQYF. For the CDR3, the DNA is TGCAGCGTTGACGTGTTAACGGCAGGGTTGTACGAGCAGTACTTC.

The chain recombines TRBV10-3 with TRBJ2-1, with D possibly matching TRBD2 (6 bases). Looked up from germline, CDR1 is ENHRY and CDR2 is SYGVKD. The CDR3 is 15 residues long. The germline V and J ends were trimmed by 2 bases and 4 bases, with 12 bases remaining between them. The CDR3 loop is CAISEPGLGYNEQFF. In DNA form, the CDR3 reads TGTGCCATCAGTGAGCCGGGACTGGGGTACAATGAGCAGTTCTTC.

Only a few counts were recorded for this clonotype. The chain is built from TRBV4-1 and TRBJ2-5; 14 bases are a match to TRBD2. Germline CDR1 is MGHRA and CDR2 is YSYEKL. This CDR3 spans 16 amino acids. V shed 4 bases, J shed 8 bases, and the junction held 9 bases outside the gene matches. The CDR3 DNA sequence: TGCGCCAGCAGCCCTCTCGGGACTAGCGGGGGTTATACCCAGTACTTC. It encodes CASSPLGTSGGYTQYF.

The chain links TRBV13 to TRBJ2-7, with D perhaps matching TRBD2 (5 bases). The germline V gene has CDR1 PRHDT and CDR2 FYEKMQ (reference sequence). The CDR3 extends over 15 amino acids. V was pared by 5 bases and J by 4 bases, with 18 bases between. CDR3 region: CASSHPSGSGYEQYF. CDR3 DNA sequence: TGTGCCAGCAGCCATCCCTCGGGCTCGGGGTACGAGCAGTACTTC.

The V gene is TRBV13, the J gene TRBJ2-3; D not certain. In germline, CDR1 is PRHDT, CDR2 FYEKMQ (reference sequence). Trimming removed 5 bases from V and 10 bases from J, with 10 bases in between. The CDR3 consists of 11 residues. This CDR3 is CASSPHASQYF. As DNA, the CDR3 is TGTGCCAGCAGCCCACACGCGTCGCAGTATTTT.

The CDR3 loop reads CASSQDFRSGTGELFF. The CDR3, as DNA: TGTGCCAGCAGCCAAGATTTTAGATCGGGCACCGGGGAGCTGTTTTTT. The rearrangement joins TRBV14 to TRBJ2-2, with unresolved D. Germline lookup yields CDR1 SGHDN and CDR2 FVKESK. Trimming removed 0 bases from V and 4 bases from J, with 12 bases in between. The CDR3 is 16 residues long.

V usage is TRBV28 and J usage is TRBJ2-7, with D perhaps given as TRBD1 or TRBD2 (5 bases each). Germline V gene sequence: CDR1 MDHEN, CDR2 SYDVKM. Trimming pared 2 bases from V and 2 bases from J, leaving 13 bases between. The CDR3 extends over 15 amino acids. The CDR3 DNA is TGTGCCAGCAGTTTAGGCCGGGACGGCCCCTACGAGCAGTACTTC. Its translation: CASSLGRDGPYEQYF.

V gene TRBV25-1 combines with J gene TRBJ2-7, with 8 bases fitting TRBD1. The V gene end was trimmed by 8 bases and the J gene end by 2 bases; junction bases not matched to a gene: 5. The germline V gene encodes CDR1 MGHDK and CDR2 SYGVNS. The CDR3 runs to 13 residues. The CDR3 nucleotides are TGTGCCAGCCGCGGGACAGGTCCCTACGAGCAGTACTTC. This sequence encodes CASRGTGPYEQYF.

The CDR3 coding sequence is TGTGCCAGCAGTTTACCCGGGACAGCCTACAATGAGCAGTTCTTC. Translated: CASSLPGTAYNEQFF. This chain links TRBV28 with TRBJ2-1; 7 bases are shared with TRBD1. CDR3 length: 15 residues. Germline V lookup: CDR1 MDHEN, CDR2 SYDVKM. Losses at the gene ends were 2 bases for V and 2 bases for J; bases not matched to a gene: 3. Full variable domain (missing parts from reference TRBV28 and TRBJ2-1): DVKVTQSSRYLVKRTGEKVFLECVQDMDHENMFWYRQDPGLGLRLIYFSYDVKMKEKGDIPEGYSVSREKKERFSLILESASTNQTSMYLCASSLPGTAYNEQFFGPGTRLTVL.

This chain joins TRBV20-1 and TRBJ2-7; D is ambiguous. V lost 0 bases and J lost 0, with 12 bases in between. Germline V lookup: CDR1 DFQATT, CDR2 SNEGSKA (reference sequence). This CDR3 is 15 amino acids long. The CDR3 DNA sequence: TGCAGTGCTAGAGATCCGGACGGTAGCTCCTACGAGCAGTACTTC. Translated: CSARDPDGSSYEQYF.

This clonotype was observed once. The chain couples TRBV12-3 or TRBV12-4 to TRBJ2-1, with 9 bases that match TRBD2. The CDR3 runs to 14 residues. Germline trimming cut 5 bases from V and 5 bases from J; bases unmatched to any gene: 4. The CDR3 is CASSRGLAHNEQFF. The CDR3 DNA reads TGTGCCAGCAGTCGGGGACTAGCCCACAATGAGCAGTTCTTC.

The CDR3 DNA follows: TGTGCCAGCAGCCCCCTAGGAGGGCTGGGAAACACCATATATTTT. The encoded protein is CASSPLGGLGNTIYF. The chain is built from TRBV7-8 and TRBJ1-3; unclear D gene. V was trimmed by 5 bases and J by 4 bases, leaving 15 bases between them. The CDR3 loop spans 15 amino acids. Germline V CDR1 and CDR2: SGHVS, FQNEAQ.

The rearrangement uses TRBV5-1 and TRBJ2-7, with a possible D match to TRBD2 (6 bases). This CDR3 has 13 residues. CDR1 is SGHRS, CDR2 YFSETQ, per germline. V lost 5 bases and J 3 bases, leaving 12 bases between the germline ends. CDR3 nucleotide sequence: TGCGCCAGCAGTGGCGGGGAGAACTACGAGCAGTACTTC. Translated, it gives CASSGGENYEQYF. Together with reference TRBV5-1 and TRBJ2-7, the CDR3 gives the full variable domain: KAGVTQTPRYLIKTRGQQVTLSCSPISGHRSVSWYQQTPGQGLQFLFEYFSETQRNKGNFPGRFSGRQFSNSRSEMNVSTLELGDSALYLCASSGGENYEQYFGPGTRLTVT.